The sequence of this T cell receptor beta chain was determined in a study of T cell repertoires in cytomegalovirus infection (dated by TCRdb to the late 2010s). For context, the study as a whole: The HLA type of each donor mattered for the analysis, because public TCR beta signatures pointed to carriage of CMV infection along with the matching HLA type.

About this clonotype: The antigen it recognizes is unknown. Base qualities are not at hand, and no much larger clone is one base apart.

Results and caveats for the whole study, not just this receptor: The ex vivo response was dominated by HLA-C-restricted CMV-specific TCR beta clonotypes, which also provided the single most frequent clonotype in two of eight donors. In both this cohort and an independent cohort of several hundred donors, the cumulative frequency of public TCR beta family members distinguished carriers of CMV infection plus the relevant HLA type.

For sequencing, an Illumina HiSeq 1500 was employed. TCRdb trimmed public reads at Q25 via fastp, called clones via MiXCR and kept in-frame beta chains. Rows matching on CDR3 protein sequence are summarized as one entry with the most common DNA and genes. This sample is represented by about 150,000 distinct CDR3 sequences; under 20% of them were singletons. The top ten clones comprise about 19% of the sample. From its cysteine to its phenylalanine, the CDR3 spans 14 amino acids. Here the CDR3 DNA is all that survives: 42 bases in frame from base 1. Looking up the germline V gene (reference sequence) yields CDR1 DFQATT and CDR2 SNEGSKA. Between the V and J ends, shortened by 3 bases and 3 bases respectively, the junction contains 12 bases.

Sequencing input: CD8+ T cells from PBMCs. The chain joins TRBV20-1 to TRBJ1-5, and TRBD1 may be the D gene, going by 5 matching bases. The sequence was obtained from a human donor in good health (CMV status not recorded). Some clones in this sample may be carry-over from other donors' samples. The DNA is TGCAGTGCTAGCTTGGGGCGGATCAATCAGCCCCAGCATTTT. Translated, this gives CSASLGRINQPQHF.